The 28 T cell receptor beta chains presented below share a single source sample, sequenced in a study of cytotoxic CD8 clonotypes in ibrutinib-treated CLL. The method was immunoSEQ multiplex PCR; TCRdb's version includes in-frame clones alone and lacks a portion of them. The table lists about 50,000 clones, roughly three fifths of them singletons. The specimen was PBMCs, collected after 24 months of ibrutinib treatment. The receptors shown here come from a human donor with chronic lymphocytic leukemia.

J is TRBJ2-2 and V is TRBV5-4; TRBD2 aligns across 9 bases. CDR3 length equals 17 residues. CDR1 and CDR2 from the germline V gene are SGHNT and YYREEE (reference sequence). V lost 4 bases, J lost 1 base, and 8 bases stayed unmatched. The CDR3 spells CASSPVAGAGNTGELFF. The CDR3 nucleotides are TGTGCCAGCAGCCCTGTAGCGGGGGCTGGGAACACCGGGGAGCTGTTTTTT. Complete variable domain (other parts from reference TRBV5-4 and TRBJ2-2): ETGVTQSPTHLIKTRGQQVTLRCSSQSGHNTVSWYQQALGQGPQFIFQYYREEENGRGNFPPRFSGLQFPNYSSELNVNALELDDSALYLCASSPVAGAGNTGELFFGEGSRLTVL.

J is TRBJ2-7 and V is TRBV10-3; D is unclear. This CDR3 is built from 11 residues. The V gene lost 4 bases and the J gene lost 5 bases, with 6 bases spanning the gap. Germline CDR1 is ENHRY and CDR2 is SYGVKD. The CDR3 protein is CAISVTDEQYF. The CDR3 DNA follows: TGTGCCATCAGTGTTACAGACGAGCAGTACTTC.

The chain carries TRBV2 and TRBJ1-1; D might be TRBD1 (6 bases). The CDR3 contains 13 residues. Trimming took 11 bases from V and 1 from J, leaving 14 bases between them. CDR1 SNHLY and CDR2 FYNNEI come from the germline V gene. As DNA, the CDR3 is TGTGCCTCCAACGGACAGCCGAACACTGAAGCTTTCTTT. Translating gives CASNGQPNTEAFF.

In this sample, this clone turned up a few times. The CDR3, as DNA: TGTGCCAGCATGTCACTCGGAGGGAACACCGGGGAGCTGTTTTTT. This codes for CASMSLGGNTGELFF. The chain employs TRBV6-1 and TRBJ2-2; the D gene is possibly TRBD2 (5 bases). Trimming took 7 bases from V and 1 from J, leaving 13 bases between them. This CDR3 is 15 amino acids long. Germline CDR1 MNHNS, CDR2 SASEGT.

Points on this clone: One end of the junction varies from germline; a read error may be responsible. The chain has TRBV2 and TRBJ2-5, with D perhaps matching TRBD2 (6 bases). The CDR3 contains 12 residues. The germline V gene encodes CDR1 SNHLY and CDR2 FYNNEI. For the CDR3, the DNA is TGCGGAGCGGGCCACACTCAAGAGACCCAGTACTTC. It is translated as CGAGHTQETQYF. The complete variable domain, with remaining parts taken from reference TRBV2 and TRBJ2-5, reads EPEVTQTPSHQVTQMGQEVILRCVPISNHLYFYWYRQILGQKVEFLVSFYNNEISEKSEIFDDQFSVERPDGSNFTLKIRSTKLEDSAMYFCGAGHTQETQYFGPGTRLLVL.

This rearrangement joins TRBV7-8 to TRBJ1-4, with 7 bases that match TRBD1. CDR1 is SGHVS and CDR2 is FQNEAQ in the germline V gene. CDR3 length equals 15 residues. The V gene end was trimmed by 5 bases and the J gene end by 5 bases; junction bases not matched to a gene: 8. CDR3 loop: CASSPLDRPNEKLFF. In DNA form, the CDR3 reads TGTGCCAGCAGCCCCCTGGACAGGCCGAATGAAAAACTGTTTTTT.

This clone was counted at least ten times. The V call is TRBV7-8, the J call TRBJ2-2; weak D call: TRBD1 (6 bases). Germline CDR1 is SGHVS and CDR2 is FQNEAQ. V was shortened by 4 bases and J by 0 bases, with 9 bases between the two germline ends. The CDR3 contains 15 residues. CDR3 bases: TGTGCCAGCAGCTACAGGGATTCGAACACCGGGGAGCTGTTTTTT. It encodes CASSYRDSNTGELFF.

V is TRBV9 and J is TRBJ2-2; D unresolved. V lost 4 bases, J lost 6 bases, and 13 bases lay in between. The CDR3 covers 14 residues. Germline values: CDR1 SGDLS, CDR2 YYNGEE. This CDR3 is CASSTRRTPGELFF. CDR3 coding DNA: TGTGCCAGCAGCACCCGTCGGACCCCCGGGGAGCTGTTTTTT. Full variable domain (remainder filled in from reference TRBV9 and TRBJ2-2): DSGVTQTPKHLITATGQRVTLRCSPRSGDLSVYWYQQSLDQGLQFLIQYYNGEERAKGNILERFSAQQFPDLHSELNLSSLELGDSALYFCASSTRRTPGELFFGEGSRLTVL.

The chain has TRBV10-3 and TRBJ2-5; 9 bases fit TRBD2. The CDR3 is 15 amino acids. Germline CDR1 and CDR2: ENHRY and SYGVKD. The V and J ends lost 3 bases and 2 bases, in that order; junction bases with no gene match: 4. The CDR3 protein is CAISDVAGGQETQYF. The CDR3 DNA sequence: TGTGCCATCAGTGACGTGGCGGGGGGGCAAGAGACCCAGTACTTC.

This clone has only a few counts. The chain couples TRBV11-1 to TRBJ1-1; D uncertain. The CDR3 has 15 residues. V lost 1 base, J lost 5 bases, and 14 bases lay in between. Germline CDR1 SGHAT, CDR2 FQDESV (reference sequence). This CDR3 is CASSLVGGGGTEAFF. CDR3 coding DNA: TGTGCCAGCAGCTTAGTCGGCGGAGGTGGAACTGAAGCTTTCTTT.

This clone was observed a few times. The chain carries TRBV2 and TRBJ2-1; D not resolved. The CDR3 extends over 12 amino acids. The V and J ends lost 3 bases and 4 bases respectively, with 4 bases between them. From germline, CDR1 is SNHLY and CDR2 FYNNEI. The CDR3 loop reads CASSEGYNEQFF. The CDR3 bases are TGTGCCAGCAGTGAGGGGTACAATGAGCAGTTCTTC.

The chain couples TRBV2 to TRBJ2-5; 7 bases line up with TRBD1. V lost 4 bases, J lost 5 bases, and 10 bases stayed unmatched. Germline lookup yields CDR1 SNHLY and CDR2 FYNNEI. The CDR3 is made up of 15 amino acids. The CDR3: CASSGQGQVGETQYF. CDR3 bases: TGTGCCAGCAGTGGACAGGGTCAGGTAGGGGAGACCCAGTACTTC.

This clone was recorded a few times. V is TRBV29-1 and J is TRBJ1-1, with D maybe TRBD1 (6 bases). V was clipped by 7 bases and J by 2 bases, with 14 bases between them. This CDR3 comprises 13 residues. Germline V gene lookup returns CDR1 SQVTM and CDR2 ANQGSEA. The CDR3 sequence: CSAAQGTNTEAFF. The CDR3 DNA follows: TGCAGCGCCGCACAGGGCACCAACACTGAAGCTTTCTTT.

The rearrangement uses TRBV6-5 and TRBJ2-7, with D unclear. V was shortened by 7 bases and J by 0 bases, with 7 bases between the two germline ends. CDR1 MNHEY and CDR2 SVGAGI come from the germline V gene. The length of the CDR3 is 12 residues. CDR3 loop: CASTGFSYEQYF. CDR3 in DNA: TGTGCCAGCACAGGTTTCTCCTACGAGCAGTACTTC.

The gene calls are TRBV14 and TRBJ1-6, with 9 bases aligning to TRBD1. The germline CDR1 and CDR2 sequences are SGHDN and FVKESK. V lost 4 bases and J lost 7; bases outside the gene matches: 5. The CDR3 is 15 amino acids. The CDR3 DNA reads as TGTGCCAGCAGCCGAACAGGGGGCGGGAATTCACCCCTCCACTTT. It yields the protein CASSRTGGGNSPLHF.

V is TRBV9 and J is TRBJ2-1; D assignment may be TRBD1 or TRBD2 (5 bases each). The CDR3 has 15 amino acids. The V end lost 0 bases, the J end lost 4 bases, and 11 bases lay between the germline ends. The germline V gene has CDR1 SGDLS and CDR2 YYNGEE. The DNA for the CDR3 is TGTGCCAGCAGCGTAGGGGACGACCATTACAATGAGCAGTTCTTC. This sequence encodes CASSVGDDHYNEQFF.

This clone has a handful of counts. This chain uses TRBV19 with TRBJ1-2, with D hard to call. From germline, CDR1 is LNHDA and CDR2 SQIVND (reference sequence). V shed 5 bases and J shed 0 bases, with 4 bases lying between them. The CDR3 has 12 residues. The CDR3 bases are TGTGCCAGTAGTCCTGCTAACTATGGCTACACCTTC. Encoded protein: CASSPANYGYTF. The full variable domain, completed using reference TRBV19 and TRBJ1-2, is DGGITQSPKYLFRKEGQNVTLSCEQNLNHDAMYWYRQDPGQGLRLIYYSQIVNDFQKGDIAEGYSVSREKKESFPLTVTSAQKNPTAFYLCASSPANYGYTFGSGTRLTVV.

The chain joins TRBV10-2 to TRBJ1-5; D possibly corresponds to TRBD1 (6 bases). Germline V gene data show CDR1 as WSHSY and CDR2 as SAAADI. The CDR3 has 14 amino acids. Trimming removed 5 bases at V and 0 bases at J, with 8 bases between. The CDR3 DNA reads TGCGCCAGCAGTACAGGGTATAGCAATCAGCCCCAGCATTTT. Its protein product is CASSTGYSNQPQHF.

V usage is TRBV7-8 and J usage is TRBJ2-3, with 9 bases identical to TRBD2. Germline V gene data show CDR1 as SGHVS and CDR2 as FQNEAQ. CDR3 length: 16 residues. Trimming at V came to 1 base and at J to 4 bases, leaving 6 bases not matched to a gene. CDR3 loop: CASSLGPGLASDTQYF. For the CDR3, the DNA is TGTGCCAGCAGCTTAGGGCCGGGACTAGCATCAGATACGCAGTATTTT.

The rearrangement uses TRBV19 and TRBJ1-2; D uncertain. Trimming cost V 2 bases and J 8 bases, with 9 bases left between them. Looked up from germline, CDR1 is LNHDA and CDR2 is SQIVND (reference sequence). This CDR3 is built from 12 residues. CDR3 residues: CASSIYADGYTF. CDR3 DNA sequence: TGTGCCAGTAGTATATATGCAGACGGCTACACCTTC.

This clone was found a few times. The CDR3 coding sequence is TGCGCCAGCAACCCAGCGATCGGGAACACCGGGGAGCTGTTTTTT. It codes for CASNPAIGNTGELFF. The rearrangement uses TRBV5-1 and TRBJ2-2; D remains unclear. The CDR3 loop spans 15 amino acids. V lost 6 bases to trimming and J lost 1 base, with 13 bases between them. The germline CDR1 and CDR2 sequences are SGHRS and YFSETQ.

This clone is classed as medium-sized. This rearrangement joins TRBV15 to TRBJ1-4; D is undetermined. Trimming took 8 bases from V and 4 from J, leaving 17 bases between them. Per germline, CDR1 LNHNV and CDR2 YYDKDF (reference sequence). This CDR3 has 15 residues. In nucleotides, the CDR3 is TGTGCCACCCGCCGCCAAGGGCAGGTTAATGAAAAACTGTTTTTT. The encoded protein is CATRRQGQVNEKLFF.

The V and J genes are TRBV19 and TRBJ2-7, with a tentative D call TRBD1 (5 bases). Per germline, CDR1 LNHDA and CDR2 SQIVND (reference sequence). This CDR3 spans 13 amino acids. V lost 7 bases and J lost 4, with 14 bases in between. The CDR3 protein is CASKGQGSYEQYF. DNA of the CDR3: TGTGCCAGTAAGGGGCAGGGCTCGTACGAGCAGTACTTC.

This chain links TRBV13 with TRBJ2-2; D is unresolved. Germline-derived CDR1 and CDR2 are PRHDT and FYEKMQ (reference sequence). The CDR3 has 12 residues. The V end was cut by 5 bases, the J end by 4 bases, with 5 bases between. CDR3 amino acids: CASSTLTGELFF. The CDR3 DNA sequence: TGTGCCAGCAGCACTCTCACCGGGGAGCTGTTTTTT.

The chain carries TRBV6-5 and TRBJ2-3; no definite D call. The CDR3 covers 13 residues. Germline V gives CDR1 MNHEY, CDR2 SVGAGI. V was trimmed by 5 bases and J by 3 bases, leaving 9 bases between them. The CDR3 coding sequence is TGTGCCAGCAGTAAACAAGTAACAGATACGCAGTATTTT. Amino acids: CASSKQVTDTQYF.

This clone came up a few times. CDR3 protein: CASSLGVGAGQPQHF. CDR3 DNA sequence: TGTGCCAGCAGCTTAGGGGTAGGGGCTGGTCAGCCCCAGCATTTT. V is TRBV7-8 and J is TRBJ1-5; D might be TRBD1 (5 bases). Germline CDR1 SGHVS, CDR2 FQNEAQ. The V end was cut by 1 base, the J end by 6 bases, with 13 bases between. The CDR3 has 15 amino acids.

The rearrangement joins TRBV21-1 to TRBJ2-3; TRBD1, the D gene given by the table, was not confirmed from the DNA. TRBV21-1 is an annotated pseudogene. The CDR3 runs 15 residues. The CDR3 loop is CASSIPRGPTDTQYF. CDR3 bases: TGTGCCAGCAGCATACCCCGTGGGCCCACAGATACGCAGTATTTT.

J is TRBJ2-7 and V is TRBV10-1; 15 nucleotides line up with TRBD2. Germline CDR1 and CDR2: WNHNN and SYGVQD (reference sequence). With V trimmed by 8 bases and J by 4 bases, 6 bases remained unmatched. The CDR3 sequence is 15 residues long. The CDR3 DNA is TGCGCCAGCCGGACTAGCGGGGGGGCCGGGTACGAGCAGTACTTC. Translating gives CASRTSGGAGYEQYF.